The 22 T cell receptor beta chains listed next were all sequenced from one sample in a study of cytomegalovirus exposure and HLA in healthy donors. This PCR relied on a set of 60 Vbeta primers and 13 Jbeta primers. The protocol was immunoSEQ multiplex PCR, while the TCRdb copy is restricted to in-frame clones and leaves out a portion. The table lists approximately 150,000 clones, over 60% of them singletons, with approximately 2.8% in the top ten. Sequencing was done on a sample of PBMCs. The source is a male donor in good health and CMV-seronegative.

This chain links TRBV6-1 with TRBJ1-2; D is possibly TRBD1 (6 bases). The CDR3 totals 12 residues. Germline V lookup: CDR1 MNHNS, CDR2 SASEGT. V lost 11 bases, J lost 7 bases, and 17 bases lay in between. The CDR3, as DNA: TGTGCCTCGACAGGTCCCCTCGGTGGCTACACCTTC. As protein: CASTGPLGGYTF.

The genes are TRBV10-2 and TRBJ2-7; the match to TRBD2 covers 12 bases. V trimming: 4 bases; J trimming: 3 bases; junction bases outside the gene matches: 13. The CDR3 covers 18 residues. Germline CDR1 WSHSY, CDR2 SAAADI. The CDR3 nucleotides read TGCGCCAGCAGTGTTTGGGCTAGCGGGGGGGGCCTGAACTACGAGCAGTACTTC. It is translated as CASSVWASGGGLNYEQYF.

The CDR3 bases are TGTGCCAGCAGTCCCGGGTGGAGCTGGGCAGATACGCAGTATTTT. This encodes CASSPGWSWADTQYF. The V and J genes are TRBV2 and TRBJ2-3, with D uncertain. V lost 5 bases, J lost 4 bases, and 16 bases lay in between. The germline V gene has CDR1 SNHLY and CDR2 FYNNEI. This CDR3 region has 15 residues.

This clone is a singleton in its sample. V gene TRBV5-1 combines with J gene TRBJ1-1, with D hard to call. Trimming removed 0 bases at V and 7 bases at J, with 10 bases between. The germline V gene has CDR1 SGHRS and CDR2 YFSETQ. This CDR3 is 13 amino acids long. CDR3 region: CASSLGHLGEAFF. CDR3 nucleotide sequence: TGCGCCAGCAGCTTGGGTCATCTCGGTGAAGCTTTCTTT.

There are a few counts of this clone. The rearrangement links TRBV6-6 to TRBJ2-2; 10 bases agree with TRBD1. The CDR3 runs to 15 residues. The germline V gene has CDR1 MNHNY and CDR2 SVGAGI (reference sequence). V gave up 6 bases and J gave up 3 bases; unmatched junction bases: 4. CDR3 nucleotide sequence: TGTGCCAGCAGACCAGGGACAGGGGACACCGGGGAGCTGTTTTTT. Translating gives CASRPGTGDTGELFF.

A few counts support this clone. The junction and the germline gene differ at one end; a read error may be behind it. The CDR3 coding sequence is TGTGCCAGCAGCGTAGCGGGAGGCGAGCAGTACTTC. Residues: CASSVAGGEQYF. The chain carries TRBV7-2 and TRBJ2-7, with 10 bases aligning to TRBD2. This CDR3 spans 12 amino acids. CDR1 and CDR2 (germline): SGHTA, FQGNSA. Full variable domain (missing parts from reference TRBV7-2 and TRBJ2-7): GAGVSQSPSNKVTEKGKDVELRCDPISGHTALYWYRQSLGQGLEFLIYFQGNSAPDKSGLPSDRFSAERTGGSVSTLTIQRTQQEDSAVYLCASSVAGGEQYFGPGTRLTVT.

This clone was seen more than once but under ten times. The genes are TRBV27 and TRBJ1-1, with a possible D match to TRBD1 (6 bases). Between the trimmed V and J ends, which lost 6 bases and 0 bases, there was a span of 17 bases. The CDR3 length is 16 residues. The germline V gene encodes CDR1 MNHEY and CDR2 SMNVEV (reference sequence). CDR3 bases: TGTGCCAGCAGCCTACAGGGTCGGAGGATGAACACTGAAGCTTTCTTT. It is translated as CASSLQGRRMNTEAFF.

The rearrangement uses TRBV9 and TRBJ2-1; maybe TRBD2 (5 bases). CDR3 length: 17 residues. Trimming shortened V by 3 bases and J by 0 bases, and 16 bases separated the two germline ends. Germline V lookup: CDR1 SGDLS, CDR2 YYNGEE. The CDR3 DNA is TGTGCCAGCAGCGCCGGTGGAGCGGATAGCTCCTACAATGAGCAGTTCTTC. The encoded protein is CASSAGGADSSYNEQFF.

This sequence joins TRBV19 and TRBJ2-7, with 7 bases that match TRBD1. J gave up 6 bases and V 6 bases, and 8 bases lay outside the gene matches. Looked up from germline, CDR1 is LNHDA and CDR2 is SQIVND (reference sequence). The CDR3 runs to 13 residues. CDR3 residues: CASRPSGGVEQYF. In DNA form, the CDR3 reads TGTGCCAGTAGACCCTCAGGGGGTGTCGAGCAGTACTTC. Full variable domain (outside the CDR3, taken from reference TRBV19 and TRBJ2-7): DGGITQSPKYLFRKEGQNVTLSCEQNLNHDAMYWYRQDPGQGLRLIYYSQIVNDFQKGDIAEGYSVSREKKESFPLTVTSAQKNPTAFYLCASRPSGGVEQYFGPGTRLTVT.

The chain is built from TRBV4-3 and TRBJ2-1, with 10 bases lining up with TRBD2. CDR3 length: 15 residues. Germline V CDR1 and CDR2: LGHNA, YSLEER. Trimming at V came to 2 bases and at J to 9 bases, leaving 7 bases not matched to a gene. CDR3 residues: CASSQLISGRPEQFF. For the CDR3, the DNA is TGCGCCAGCAGCCAACTTATTAGCGGGAGGCCTGAGCAGTTCTTC.

The chain uses TRBV28 and TRBJ1-3; TRBD1 might be the D (5 bases). Germline V lookup: CDR1 MDHEN, CDR2 SYDVKM. This CDR3 spans 14 amino acids. Trimming cost V 5 bases and J 6 bases, with 14 bases left between them. The CDR3 DNA reads TGTGCCAGCAGTCCCTTCCGGGGGGAAAACACCATATATTTT. Protein sequence: CASSPFRGENTIYF.

The rearrangement links TRBV4-3 to TRBJ1-2; possibly TRBD1 for D (5 bases). CDR1 is LGHNA and CDR2 is YSLEER in the germline V gene. V shed 0 bases and J shed 0 bases, with 8 bases lying between them. The CDR3 has 15 amino acids. The CDR3 is CASSQDLTANYGYTF. CDR3 sequence (DNA): TGCGCCAGCAGCCAAGATCTGACAGCTAACTATGGCTACACCTTC.

The J gene is TRBJ2-3, the V gene TRBV7-9, with a tentative D call TRBD2 (5 bases). V was trimmed by 4 bases and J by 6 bases, leaving 14 bases between them. The CDR3 runs to 14 residues. Germline assignment: CDR1 SEHNR and CDR2 FQNEAQ (reference sequence). The CDR3 DNA reads TGTGCCAGCAGCTCCCGGACTTCACCGGATACGCAGTATTTT. This gives the protein CASSSRTSPDTQYF.

V gene TRBV6-1 combines with J gene TRBJ1-1; a weak D match, TRBD1 (5 bases). The CDR3 length is 15 residues. CDR1 is MNHNS and CDR2 is SASEGT in the germline V gene. V shed 6 bases and J shed 0 bases, with 14 bases lying between them. The CDR3 here is CASRFGGAMNTEAFF. CDR3 nucleotide sequence: TGTGCCAGCAGGTTCGGAGGGGCCATGAACACTGAAGCTTTCTTT.

The chain joins TRBV5-1 to TRBJ2-3, with TRBD2 matching 11 bases. This CDR3 spans 20 amino acids. V lost 0 bases to trimming and J lost 4 bases; unmatched junction nucleotides: 16. CDR1 and CDR2 from the germline V gene are SGHRS and YFSETQ. The CDR3 reads CASSLVAGGRSPRLPDTQYF. The CDR3 nucleotides read TGCGCCAGCAGCTTGGTAGCGGGGGGGCGGAGCCCGAGACTCCCAGATACGCAGTATTTT.

The chain is built from TRBV28 and TRBJ2-1; D gene unclear. CDR3 length: 14 residues. V was cut by 2 bases and J by 1 base, with 6 bases left in between. Germline V gene data show CDR1 as MDHEN and CDR2 as SYDVKM. The CDR3 spells CASSLTQSYNEQFF. Here the CDR3 DNA reads TGTGCCAGCAGTTTAACCCAGTCCTACAATGAGCAGTTCTTC.

The chain has TRBV11-2 and TRBJ2-7, with 7 bases fitting TRBD1. This CDR3 comprises 15 residues. Germline CDR1 is SGHAT and CDR2 is FQNNGV. With 5 bases clipped from V and 3 bases from J, the junction kept 10 bases outside the gene matches. As DNA, the CDR3 is TGTGCCAGCAGCCTTCGACAGGGAACGTACTACGAGCAGTACTTC. Translated, it gives CASSLRQGTYYEQYF.

The gene calls are TRBV2 and TRBJ2-3; weak D call: TRBD1 (5 bases). This CDR3 region has 15 residues. Trimming shortened V by 8 bases and J by 1 base, and 16 bases separated the two germline ends. The germline V gene has CDR1 SNHLY and CDR2 FYNNEI. Written as DNA, the CDR3 is TGTGCCAGCGTGGTTGGGGCGGTCCGCACAGATACGCAGTATTTT. It yields the protein CASVVGAVRTDTQYF.

The V and J genes are TRBV9 and TRBJ1-1, with D possibly matching TRBD1 (6 bases). V was cut by 0 bases and J by 0 bases, with 18 bases left in between. Germline V CDR1 and CDR2: SGDLS, YYNGEE. The CDR3 is made up of 18 amino acids. The CDR3 reads CASSVGAGVDTMNTEAFF. The DNA for the CDR3 is TGTGCCAGCAGCGTAGGAGCAGGGGTAGATACGATGAACACTGAAGCTTTCTTT.

V is TRBV7-2 and J is TRBJ2-7; tentatively, D is TRBD2 (6 bases). V lost 3 bases and J lost 1, with 16 bases in between. This CDR3 is 16 amino acids long. Looked up from germline, CDR1 is SGHTA and CDR2 is FQGNSA. CDR3 sequence (DNA): TGTGCCAGCAGCTTGGGTGGAGGGACTGTTTCCTACGAGCAGTACTTC. It translates to CASSLGGGTVSYEQYF.

The V gene is TRBV27, the J gene TRBJ2-7, with D maybe TRBD2 (5 bases). The CDR3 contains 14 residues. V lost 7 bases and J 0 bases, leaving 13 bases between the germline ends. Germline V gives CDR1 MNHEY, CDR2 SMNVEV (reference sequence). CDR3: CASTERPSSYEQYF. DNA of the CDR3: TGTGCCAGCACGGAGCGGCCGAGCTCCTACGAGCAGTACTTC.

This chain connects TRBV2 to TRBJ1-1, with D possibly matching TRBD1 (5 bases). The length of the CDR3 is 13 residues. Germline CDR1 SNHLY, CDR2 FYNNEI. Trimming cost V 6 bases and J 3 bases, with 11 bases left between them. The CDR3 loop reads CASSAGLYTEAFF. CDR3 nucleotides: TGTGCCAGCAGCGCAGGGTTGTACACTGAAGCTTTCTTT.